This T cell receptor beta chain originates from a study of blood T cell repertoires in COVID-19. Sequencing was performed with immunoSEQ multiplex PCR; in TCRdb, only in-frame clones are kept and a portion is missing. The table shows 70,000 to 95,000 clones, with about four fifths occurring only once. V lost 3 bases to trimming and J lost 2 bases, with 8 bases between them. The CDR3 has 15 residues. Germline CDR1 and CDR2: SGHTA and FQGTGA. Input material: peripheral blood. This rearrangement joins TRBV7-3 to TRBJ2-6; D not certain. The TCR originated in a woman between 65 and 79 years old with acute or convalescent COVID-19. The DNA for the CDR3 is TGTGCCAGCAGCTTTGTTCACACTGGGGCCAACGTCCTGACTTTC. It yields the protein CASSFVHTGANVLTF.